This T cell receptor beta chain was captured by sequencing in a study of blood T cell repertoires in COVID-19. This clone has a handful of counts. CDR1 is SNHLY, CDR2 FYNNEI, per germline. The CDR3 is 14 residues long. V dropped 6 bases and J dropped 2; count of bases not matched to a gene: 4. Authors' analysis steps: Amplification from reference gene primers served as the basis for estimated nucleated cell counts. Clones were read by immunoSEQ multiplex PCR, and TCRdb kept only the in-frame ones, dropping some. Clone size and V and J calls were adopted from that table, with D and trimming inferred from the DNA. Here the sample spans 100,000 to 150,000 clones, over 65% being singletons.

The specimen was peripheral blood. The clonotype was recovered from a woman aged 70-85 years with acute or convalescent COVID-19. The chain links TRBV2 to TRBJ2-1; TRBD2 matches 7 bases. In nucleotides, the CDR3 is TGTGCCAGCAGGTTGGCGGGGGCCTACAATGAGCAGTTCTTC. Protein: CASRLAGAYNEQFF.